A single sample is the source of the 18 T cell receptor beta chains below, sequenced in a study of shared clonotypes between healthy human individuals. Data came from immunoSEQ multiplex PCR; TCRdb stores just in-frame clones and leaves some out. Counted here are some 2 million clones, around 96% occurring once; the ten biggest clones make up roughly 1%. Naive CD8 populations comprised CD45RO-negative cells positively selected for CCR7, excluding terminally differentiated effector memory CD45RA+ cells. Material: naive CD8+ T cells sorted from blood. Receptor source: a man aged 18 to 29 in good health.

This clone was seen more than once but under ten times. The CDR3 coding sequence is TGTGCTAGTGGTCGGGACAACACAGATACGCAGTATTTT. Translating gives CASGRDNTDTQYF. The genes are TRBV12-5 and TRBJ2-3; possibly TRBD1 for D (6 bases). CDR1 is LGHNT and CDR2 is FRNRAP in the germline V gene. V dropped 5 bases and J dropped 2 bases, with 8 bases sitting between them. The CDR3 is 13 amino acids.

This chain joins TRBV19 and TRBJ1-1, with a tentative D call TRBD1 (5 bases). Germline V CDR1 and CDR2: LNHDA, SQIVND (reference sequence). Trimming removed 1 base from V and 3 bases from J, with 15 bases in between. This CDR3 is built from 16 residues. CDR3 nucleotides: TGTGCCAGTAGTATAGTCAGGGAGGGTTTGGACACTGAAGCTTTCTTT. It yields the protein CASSIVREGLDTEAFF.

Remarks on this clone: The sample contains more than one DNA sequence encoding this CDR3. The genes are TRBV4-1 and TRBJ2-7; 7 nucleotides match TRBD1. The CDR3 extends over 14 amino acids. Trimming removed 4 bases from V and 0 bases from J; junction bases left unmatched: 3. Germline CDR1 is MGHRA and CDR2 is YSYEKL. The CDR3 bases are TGCGCCAGCAGCCTCCGGACAGGCTCCTACGAGCAGTACTTC. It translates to CASSLRTGSYEQYF.

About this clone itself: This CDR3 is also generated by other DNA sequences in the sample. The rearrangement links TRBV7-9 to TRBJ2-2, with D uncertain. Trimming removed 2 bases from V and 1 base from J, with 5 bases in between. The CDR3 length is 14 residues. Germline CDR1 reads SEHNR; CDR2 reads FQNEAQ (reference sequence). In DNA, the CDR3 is TGTGCCAGCAGCTTAACGGGGAACACCGGGGAGCTGTTTTTT. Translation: CASSLTGNTGELFF.

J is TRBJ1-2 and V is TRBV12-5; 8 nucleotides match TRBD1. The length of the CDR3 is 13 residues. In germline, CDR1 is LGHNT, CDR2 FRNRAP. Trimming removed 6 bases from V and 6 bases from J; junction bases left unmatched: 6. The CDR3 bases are TGTGCTAGTGGCCAGGGGGCAATACATGGCTACACCTTC. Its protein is CASGQGAIHGYTF.

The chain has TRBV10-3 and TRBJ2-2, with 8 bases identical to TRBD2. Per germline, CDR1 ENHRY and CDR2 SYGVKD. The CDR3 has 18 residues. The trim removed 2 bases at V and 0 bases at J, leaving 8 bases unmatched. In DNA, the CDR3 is TGTGCCATCAGTGAGGAGGGAGGTAGCGGGACGAACACCGGGGAGCTGTTTTTT. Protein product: CAISEEGGSGTNTGELFF.

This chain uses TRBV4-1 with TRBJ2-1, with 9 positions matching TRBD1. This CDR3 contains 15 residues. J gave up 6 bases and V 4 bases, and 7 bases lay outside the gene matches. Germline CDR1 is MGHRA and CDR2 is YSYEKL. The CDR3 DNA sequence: TGCGCCAGCAGCCTACGGGACAGGGAGGGCAATGAGCAGTTCTTC. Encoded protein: CASSLRDREGNEQFF.

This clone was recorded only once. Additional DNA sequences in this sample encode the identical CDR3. DNA of the CDR3: TGTGCCAGCAGCCCTCCAGGGTCTGGGGCCAACGTCCTGACTTTC. It encodes CASSPPGSGANVLTF. This rearrangement joins TRBV7-9 to TRBJ2-6; D is perhaps TRBD1 (5 bases). Germline lookup yields CDR1 SEHNR and CDR2 FQNEAQ (reference sequence). The V end lost 5 bases, the J end lost 1 base, and 9 bases lay between the germline ends. CDR3 size: 15 residues.

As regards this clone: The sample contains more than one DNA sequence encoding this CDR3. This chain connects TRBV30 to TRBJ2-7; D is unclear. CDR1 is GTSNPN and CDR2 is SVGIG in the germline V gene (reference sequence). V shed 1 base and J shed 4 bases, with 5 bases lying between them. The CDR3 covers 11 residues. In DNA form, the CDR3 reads TGTGCCTGGAGTGAAGGTTACGAGCAGTACTTC. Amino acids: CAWSEGYEQYF.

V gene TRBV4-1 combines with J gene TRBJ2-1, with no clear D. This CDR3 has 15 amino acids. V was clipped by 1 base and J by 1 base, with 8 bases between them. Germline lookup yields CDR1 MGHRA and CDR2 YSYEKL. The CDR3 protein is CASSQGSKSYNEQFF. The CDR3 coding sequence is TGCGCCAGCAGCCAAGGTAGTAAGTCCTACAATGAGCAGTTCTTC.

CDR3 region: CASSTPGNWTRKNTEAFF. CDR3 in DNA: TGTGCCAGTAGTACCCCCGGAAATTGGACCCGCAAGAACACTGAAGCTTTCTTT. The chain links TRBV19 to TRBJ1-1; D gene uncertain. Per the germline V gene, CDR1 is LNHDA and CDR2 is SQIVND (reference sequence). The CDR3 totals 18 residues. The V gene lost 4 bases and the J gene lost 1 base, with 22 bases spanning the gap.

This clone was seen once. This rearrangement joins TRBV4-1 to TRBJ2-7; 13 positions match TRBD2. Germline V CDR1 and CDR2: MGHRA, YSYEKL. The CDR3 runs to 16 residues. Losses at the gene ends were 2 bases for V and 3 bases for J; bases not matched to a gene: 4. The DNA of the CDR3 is TGCGCCAGCAGCCAAACGGGACTAGCGGGACTCTACGAGCAGTACTTC. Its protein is CASSQTGLAGLYEQYF.

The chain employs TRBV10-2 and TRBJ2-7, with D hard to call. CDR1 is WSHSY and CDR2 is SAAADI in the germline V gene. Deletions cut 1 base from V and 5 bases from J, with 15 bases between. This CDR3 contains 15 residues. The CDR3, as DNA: TGCGCCAGCAGTGAGTGGCAGGAGCTTCGGGACGAGCAGTACTTC. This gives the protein CASSEWQELRDEQYF.

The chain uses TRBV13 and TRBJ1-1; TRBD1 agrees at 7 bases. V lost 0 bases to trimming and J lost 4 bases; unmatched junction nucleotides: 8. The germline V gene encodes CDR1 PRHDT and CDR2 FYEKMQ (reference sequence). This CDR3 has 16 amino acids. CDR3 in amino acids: CASSLGGLNRGTEAFF. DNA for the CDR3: TGTGCCAGCAGCTTAGGAGGCTTGAACAGGGGCACTGAAGCTTTCTTT.

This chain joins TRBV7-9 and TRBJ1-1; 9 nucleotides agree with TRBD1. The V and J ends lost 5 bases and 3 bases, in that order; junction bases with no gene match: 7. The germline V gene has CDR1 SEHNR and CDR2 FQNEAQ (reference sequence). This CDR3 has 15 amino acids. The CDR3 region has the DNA TGTGCCAGCAGCCAACAACAGGGGGCGGACACTGAAGCTTTCTTT. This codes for CASSQQQGADTEAFF.

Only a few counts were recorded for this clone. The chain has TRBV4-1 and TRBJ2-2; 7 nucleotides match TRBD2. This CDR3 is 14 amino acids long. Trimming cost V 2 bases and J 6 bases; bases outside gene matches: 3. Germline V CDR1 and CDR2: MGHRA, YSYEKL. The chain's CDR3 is CASSQLRGAGELFF. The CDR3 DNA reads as TGCGCCAGCAGCCAACTCCGGGGGGCCGGGGAGCTGTTTTTT.

CDR3 coding DNA: TGTGCCAGCAGTTTAAAAGGGGGTTACTACGAGCAGTACTTC. As protein: CASSLKGGYYEQYF. The V call is TRBV27, the J call TRBJ2-7; tentatively, D is TRBD1 (6 bases). Per germline, CDR1 MNHEY and CDR2 SMNVEV (reference sequence). Trimming took 2 bases from V and 3 from J, leaving 11 bases between them. This CDR3 has 14 amino acids.

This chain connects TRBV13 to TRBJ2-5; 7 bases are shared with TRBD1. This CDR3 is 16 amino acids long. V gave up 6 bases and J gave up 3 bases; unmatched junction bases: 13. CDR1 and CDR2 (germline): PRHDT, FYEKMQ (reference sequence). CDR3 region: CASSSGTGVPEETQYF. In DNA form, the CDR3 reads TGTGCCAGCAGTTCGGGAACAGGGGTCCCTGAAGAGACCCAGTACTTC.